One sample yielded the 13 T cell receptor beta chains listed below, sequenced in a study of OX40 agonist ivuxolimab in advanced cancers. Library construction relied on the immunoSEQ multiplex PCR assay. TCRdb provides this immuneACCESS table in a form limited to in-frame rearrangements. Some clones are lacking; in checked studies, under half of them reflect an unresolved V gene, and why the rest are absent is not known. Across this sample there are tens of thousands of clones, with 65% to 90% seen only once. The ten biggest clones cover around 2% of the sample. This sample comprised CD4+ or CD8+ T cells sorted from blood, obtained in a trial of the OX40 agonist ivuxolimab. All receptors derive from an adult with an advanced solid tumor such as melanoma, head and neck, liver or kidney cancer.

The genes are TRBV7-2 and TRBJ2-3; 11 positions agree with TRBD2. Germline trimming cut 1 base from V and 4 bases from J; bases unmatched to any gene: 7. The CDR3 loop spans 17 amino acids. The germline V gene has CDR1 SGHTA and CDR2 FQGNSA. DNA for the CDR3: TGTGCCAGCAGCTTAGGGGAACTACTAGCGGGAGCAGATACGCAGTATTTT. Residues: CASSLGELLAGADTQYF.

V and J are TRBV7-2 and TRBJ2-7; no definite D call. Germline CDR1 reads SGHTA; CDR2 reads FQGNSA. Trimming took off 3 bases at V and 2 bases at J, with 5 bases between the two ends. This CDR3 comprises 12 residues. Written as DNA, the CDR3 is TGTGCCAGCAGCTTGGCTACCTACGAGCAGTACTTC. It yields the protein CASSLATYEQYF. The full variable domain, completed using reference TRBV7-2 and TRBJ2-7, is GAGVSQSPSNKVTEKGKDVELRCDPISGHTALYWYRQSLGQGLEFLIYFQGNSAPDKSGLPSDRFSAERTGGSVSTLTIQRTQQEDSAVYLCASSLATYEQYFGPGTRLTVT.

The V gene is TRBV11-3, the J gene TRBJ2-1; 8 bases are a match to TRBD2. With V trimmed by 0 bases and J by 1 base, 8 bases remained unmatched. The CDR3 is 18 residues long. The germline V gene has CDR1 SGHNT and CDR2 YENEEA. DNA for the CDR3: TGTGCCAGCAGCTTAGAAAGCGGGAGATGGGGGTCCTACAATGAGCAGTTCTTC. It yields the protein CASSLESGRWGSYNEQFF.

The CDR3, as DNA: TGTGCCAGCAGCTTAACCGCGGGGTTTGGCACAGATACGCAGTATTTT. This gives the protein CASSLTAGFGTDTQYF. This chain connects TRBV5-5 to TRBJ2-3; D perhaps matches TRBD2 (6 bases). The ends were cut back, 2 bases at V and 1 base at J, with 14 bases in the middle. Germline V gene sequence: CDR1 SGHKS, CDR2 YYEKEE (reference sequence). This CDR3 spans 16 amino acids.

V is TRBV2 and J is TRBJ2-7; D remains ambiguous. The CDR3 spans 13 residues. Germline V gene lookup returns CDR1 SNHLY and CDR2 FYNNEI. V was trimmed by 7 bases and J by 6 bases, leaving 16 bases between them. In nucleotides, the CDR3 is TGTGCCAGCAACGGTAGGCTCGGAATCGAGCAGTACTTC. Translation gives CASNGRLGIEQYF.

Only one count was recorded for this clone. The rearrangement uses TRBV27 and TRBJ1-5; D not resolved. V was shortened by 6 bases and J by 6 bases, with 15 bases between the two germline ends. Germline V gives CDR1 MNHEY, CDR2 SMNVEV (reference sequence). CDR3 length: 14 amino acids. As DNA, the CDR3 is TGTGCCAGCAGAGGTCGGCTAATTGGTCAGCCCCAGCATTTT. Its protein product is CASRGRLIGQPQHF.

Regarding this clone: One end of the junction does not line up with germline, which may come from a read error. This sequence joins TRBV4-1 and TRBJ2-7, with D perhaps given as TRBD1 or TRBD2 (5 bases each). Germline V CDR1 and CDR2: MGHRA, YSYEKL. The CDR3 sequence is 15 residues long. The CDR3 DNA sequence: TGCGCCAGCAGCCAAGAATCCAGGGCCCAACGTGGACTGCTCTTC. Translating it yields CASSQESRAQRGLLF.

V is TRBV6-6 and J is TRBJ2-1, with a tentative D call TRBD2 (5 bases). The CDR3 covers 15 residues. Between the trimmed V and J ends, which lost 2 bases and 4 bases, there was a span of 12 bases. Germline V gene lookup returns CDR1 MNHNY and CDR2 SVGAGI (reference sequence). The CDR3 is CASSYMDSRYNEQFF. The DNA of the CDR3 is TGTGCCAGCAGTTACATGGACTCCAGATACAATGAGCAGTTCTTC.

The J gene is TRBJ2-1, the V gene TRBV11-2; D tentatively reads TRBD1 or TRBD2 (6 bases each). V was cut by 3 bases and J by 2 bases, with 8 bases left in between. The CDR3 runs 14 residues. Germline V CDR1 and CDR2: SGHAT, FQNNGV. Written as DNA, the CDR3 is TGTGCCAGCAGCTTTGGGGGGCCCTACAATGAGCAGTTCTTC. Protein: CASSFGGPYNEQFF.

J is TRBJ1-4 and V is TRBV15; weak D call: TRBD1 (5 bases). The CDR3 has 15 residues. Deletions cut 0 bases from V and 7 bases from J, with 12 bases between. Per germline, CDR1 LNHNV and CDR2 YYDKDF (reference sequence). The CDR3 DNA reads as TGTGCCACCAGCAGAGATTCGGGGCCGAGTGAAAAACTGTTTTTT. Protein product: CATSRDSGPSEKLFF.

The chain is built from TRBV5-4 and TRBJ1-1, with TRBD1 matching over 12 bases. CDR3 length: 14 residues. The junction had 3 bases not matched to a gene; V was cut back by 1 base and J by 8 bases. CDR1 is SGHNT and CDR2 is YYREEE in the germline V gene (reference sequence). In DNA form, the CDR3 reads TGTGCCAGCAGCTTGAAGGGACAGGGGGCAGAAGCTTTCTTT. Protein product: CASSLKGQGAEAFF. Full variable domain (missing parts from reference TRBV5-4 and TRBJ1-1): ETGVTQSPTHLIKTRGQQVTLRCSSQSGHNTVSWYQQALGQGPQFIFQYYREEENGRGNFPPRFSGLQFPNYSSELNVNALELDDSALYLCASSLKGQGAEAFFGQGTRLTVV.

The CDR3 DNA sequence: TGTGCCACCCGGACTAGGGGCTACAATGAGCAGTTCTTC. It encodes CATRTRGYNEQFF. This chain links TRBV28 with TRBJ2-1, with 7 positions matching TRBD2. The CDR3 spans 13 residues. Germline V lookup: CDR1 MDHEN, CDR2 SYDVKM. V lost 10 bases, J lost 3 bases, and 6 bases stayed unmatched.

This chain links TRBV10-3 with TRBJ2-3; D call uncertain. The germline V gene has CDR1 ENHRY and CDR2 SYGVKD. V lost 3 bases to trimming and J lost 5 bases, with 12 bases between them. This CDR3 spans 14 amino acids. CDR3 DNA: TGTGCCATCAGTGACGGGCTGATGGGAGATACGCAGTATTTT. Translation: CAISDGLMGDTQYF.